Listed below are T cell receptor beta chains from one sample, sequenced in a study of T cell responses to AZD1222 COVID-19 vaccine. Sequencing was performed with immunoSEQ multiplex PCR; in TCRdb, only in-frame clones are kept and a portion is missing. The repertoire has around 100,000 clones, about 88% of them found once; the top ten carry 5%. Sequencing used peripheral blood, obtained on day 0 of AZD1222 vaccination. The receptor source for this set is an adult in good health. The CDR3 runs from the conserved cysteine through the conserved F or W. A D gene is named only where the DNA matches it firmly. Expanded clones get a size class; other rows say once, few or many, or leave the size out.

j_gene	d_gene	abundance	v_gene	CDR3aa	CDR3nt
TRBJ1-4	NA	once	TRBV9	CASSARLETEREKLFF	TGTGCCAGCAGCGCCAGGCTGGAGACGGAAAGGGAAAAACTGTTTTTT
TRBJ1-1	TRBD1	NA	TRBV19	CASSLQGAWTEAFF	TGTGCCAGTAGCCTACAGGGGGCGTGGACTGAAGCTTTCTTT
TRBJ1-4	TRBD1	NA	TRBV9	CASSATGGDEKLFF	TGTGCCAGCAGCGCGACAGGGGGGGATGAAAAACTGTTTTTT
TRBJ1-1	NA	NA	TRBV5-5	CASSLAPTSGTEAFF	TGTGCCAGCAGCTTGGCCCCAACCTCTGGCACTGAAGCTTTCTTT
TRBJ1-4	NA	NA	TRBV5-4	CASSLGGATNEKLFF	TGTGCCAGCAGCTTGGGGGGGGCAACTAATGAAAAACTGTTTTTT
TRBJ1-6	TRBD1	NA	TRBV27	CASSPGTGSNSPLHF	TGTGCCAGCAGTCCCGGGACAGGGAGTAATTCACCCCTCCACTTT
TRBJ2-2	NA	few	TRBV5-1	CASSLVGQAGELFF	TGCGCCAGCAGCTTGGTCGGGCAGGCCGGGGAGCTGTTTTTT
TRBJ2-2	NA	NA	TRBV7-2	CASSLLGAGGELFF	TGTGCCAGCAGCTTATTAGGGGCGGGCGGGGAGCTGTTTTTT
TRBJ1-2	NA	NA	TRBV7-3	CASSSGGGYGYTF	TGTGCCAGCAGCTCCGGGGGAGGCTATGGCTACACCTTC
TRBJ2-4	NA	NA	TRBV15	CATSPTPGGLAKNIQYF	TGTGCCACCAGCCCAACCCCCGGGGGGCTGGCCAAAAACATTCAGTACTTC
TRBJ1-4	NA	NA	TRBV4-3	CASSQGAWGRSSEKLFF	TGCGCCAGCAGCCAAGGAGCTTGGGGCAGATCTTCTGAAAAACTGTTTTTT
TRBJ2-1	TRBD2	NA	TRBV7-8	CASSPSPGTSSVRLF	TGTGCCAGCAGTCCCTCTCCCGGGACTAGCTCGGTGCGTCTCTTC
TRBJ2-2	NA	NA	TRBV30	CAWSPLGGELFF	TGTGCCTGGAGTCCTCTTGGAGGGGAGCTGTTTTTT
TRBJ1-5	NA	once	TRBV2	CASSVGGSQPQHF	TGTGCCAGCAGTGTTGGAGGAAGTCAGCCCCAGCATTTT
TRBJ2-7	NA	NA	TRBV7-9	CASSQSRDTGYEQYF	TGTGCCAGCAGCCAATCGAGGGATACCGGCTACGAGCAGTACTTC
TRBJ1-5	NA	NA	TRBV30	CAWSVRGSQPQHF	TGTGCCTGGAGTGTGAGGGGAAGCCAGCCCCAGCATTTT
TRBJ2-3	TRBD2	NA	TRBV7-2	CASSLGPSGSTDTQYF	TGTGCCAGCAGCTTAGGGCCTAGCGGGAGCACAGATACGCAGTATTTT
TRBJ2-5	NA	NA	TRBV11-2	CASSLDRGGETQYF	TGTGCCAGCAGCTTAGACAGGGGCGGAGAGACCCAGTACTTC
TRBJ2-6	TRBD1	NA	TRBV27	CASSLRTGGFSGANVLTF	TGTGCCAGCAGTCTAAGGACAGGGGGTTTCTCTGGGGCCAACGTCCTGACTTTC
TRBJ2-5	NA	NA	TRBV5-4	CASSSARDRQETQYF	TGTGCCAGCAGCTCAGCGCGGGACAGACAAGAGACCCAGTACTTC
TRBJ2-3	NA	NA	TRBV11-3	CASSPPGVGTDTQYF	TGTGCCAGCAGCCCTCCAGGGGTGGGCACAGATACGCAGTATTTT
TRBJ1-1	NA	NA	TRBV7-2	CASSPAPEGEAFF	TGTGCCAGCAGCCCCGCCCCCGAGGGTGAAGCTTTCTTT
TRBJ1-2	TRBD1	NA	TRBV5-1	CASSLELPGQGADGYTF	TGCGCCAGCAGCTTGGAGCTACCGGGACAGGGGGCGGATGGCTACACCTTC
TRBJ2-1	NA	NA	TRBV28	CASSLRRTYNEQFF	TGTGCCAGCAGTTTACGGAGGACTTACAATGAGCAGTTCTTC
TRBJ1-1	TRBD1	NA	TRBV18	CASSPSGRGSTEAFF	TGTGCCAGCTCACCGTCGGGCAGGGGGAGCACTGAAGCTTTCTTT
TRBJ1-3	NA	NA	TRBV7-2	CASSLLSLSGNTIYF	TGTGCCAGCAGCTTACTCAGTCTCTCTGGAAACACCATATATTTT
TRBJ1-5	NA	NA	TRBV24-1	CATSDRRWGSNQPQHF	TGTGCCACCAGTGACCGCCGATGGGGAAGCAATCAGCCCCAGCATTTT
TRBJ2-5	TRBD2	NA	TRBV6-1	CASSEGRTSGGEETQYF	TGTGCCAGCAGTGAAGGGCGGACTAGCGGGGGGGAGGAGACCCAGTACTTC
TRBJ1-5	NA	NA	TRBV19	CASSIAWRGGYSNQPQHF	TGTGCCAGTAGTATAGCCTGGAGAGGGGGTTATAGCAATCAGCCCCAGCATTTT
TRBJ1-6	NA	NA	TRBV5-4	CASSLGAGDRNSPLHF	TGTGCCAGCAGCTTGGGGGCAGGGGACCGTAATTCACCCCTCCACTTT
TRBJ1-1	NA	NA	TRBV6-2/TRBV6-3	CASSYSGWNTEAFF	TGTGCCAGCAGTTACTCAGGGTGGAACACTGAAGCTTTCTTT
TRBJ2-7	NA	NA	TRBV6-5	CASSLRAGSSYEQYF	TGTGCCAGCAGTCTCAGGGCGGGTAGCTCCTACGAGCAGTACTTC
TRBJ2-5	NA	NA	TRBV19	CASSLEGETQYF	TGTGCCAGTAGTTTGGAAGGTGAGACCCAGTACTTC
TRBJ2-3	NA	NA	TRBV4-1	CASSQPMVGPSTDTQYF	TGCGCCAGCAGCCAACCTATGGTGGGGCCTAGCACAGATACGCAGTATTTT
TRBJ2-5	TRBD1	NA	TRBV7-8	CASSPTGQETQYF	TGTGCCAGCAGCCCGACAGGGCAGGAGACCCAGTACTTC
TRBJ1-1	TRBD1	NA	TRBV27	CASRVPGQGKDEAFF	TGTGCCAGCAGAGTACCGGGACAGGGTAAGGATGAAGCTTTCTTT
TRBJ1-5	TRBD1	NA	TRBV28	CASSQGTGVQPQHF	TGTGCCAGCAGTCAAGGGACAGGGGTTCAGCCCCAGCATTTT
TRBJ2-7	NA	NA	TRBV28	CASSINYGSYEQYF	TGTGCCAGCAGTATCAATTACGGCTCCTACGAGCAGTACTTC
TRBJ2-5	NA	NA	TRBV27	CASSSLGPNQETQYF	TGTGCCAGCAGCTCATTGGGACCCAACCAAGAGACCCAGTACTTC
TRBJ2-1	TRBD2	NA	TRBV19	CASSKGGTSTVEQFF	TGTGCCAGTAGTAAAGGCGGGACTAGTACGGTTGAGCAGTTCTTC
TRBJ2-2	NA	NA	TRBV11-3	CASSRVAGELFF	TGTGCCAGCAGCCGAGTTGCCGGGGAGCTGTTTTTT
TRBJ2-1	TRBD2	NA	TRBV5-1	CASSTIAGGYNEQFF	TGCGCCAGCAGCACAATAGCGGGAGGCTACAATGAGCAGTTCTTC
TRBJ1-5	NA	NA	TRBV7-2	CASSLSVGIFQPQHF	TGTGCCAGCAGCTTAAGCGTGGGGATTTTTCAGCCCCAGCATTTT
TRBJ1-3	NA	NA	TRBV12-3/TRBV12-4	CATSSPSGNTIYF	TGTGCCACCAGTAGTCCATCTGGAAACACCATATATTTT
TRBJ2-1	NA	NA	TRBV28	CASSEPFSYNEQFF	TGTGCCAGCAGCGAGCCGTTCTCCTACAATGAGCAGTTCTTC
TRBJ1-6	TRBD1	NA	TRBV5-6	CASSPGQGNSPLHF	TGTGCCAGCAGCCCCGGACAGGGGAATTCACCCCTCCACTTT
TRBJ1-2	TRBD1	once	TRBV10-3	CAATQGTDGYTF	TGTGCCGCCACACAGGGGACGGATGGCTACACCTTC
TRBJ1-2	NA	NA	TRBV28	CASSSPFTGIYGYTF	TGTGCCAGCAGTTCCCCATTTACAGGAATCTATGGCTACACCTTC
TRBJ2-3	TRBD1	NA	TRBV5-6	CASSEGTAPTDTQYF	TGTGCCAGCAGCGAAGGGACAGCTCCCACAGATACGCAGTATTTT
TRBJ1-2	TRBD1	NA	TRBV5-6	CASSLQGSRPNYGYTF	TGTGCCAGCAGCTTACAGGGGAGTAGGCCTAACTATGGCTACACCTTC
TRBJ2-3	NA	NA	TRBV7-3	CASSPSGGVGTDTQYF	TGTGCCAGCAGCCCAAGTGGCGGGGTCGGGACAGATACGCAGTATTTT
TRBJ1-4	TRBD1	once	TRBV5-1	CASRVSGQGNEKLFF	TGCGCCAGCAGAGTATCGGGACAGGGTAATGAAAAACTGTTTTTT
TRBJ2-7	NA	NA	TRBV12-3/TRBV12-4	CASSLADYEQYF	TGTGCCAGTTCCTTAGCGGACTACGAGCAGTACTTC
TRBJ1-1	NA	NA	TRBV5-1	CASHPSDSLNTEAFF	TGCGCCAGCCATCCCTCGGACAGTTTGAACACTGAAGCTTTCTTT
TRBJ2-2	NA	NA	TRBV6-2/TRBV6-3	CASSRLLNTGELFF	TGTGCCAGCAGTCGACTCCTGAACACCGGGGAGCTGTTTTTT